This T cell receptor (beta chain) was retrieved from a study of cytomegalovirus exposure and HLA in healthy donors. Study outcomes and limitations: V segments that were indistinguishable, TRBV6-2 and TRBV6-3 among them, were omitted from analysis.

The CDR3 contains 12 residues. Germline values: CDR1 LNHNV, CDR2 YYDKDF (reference sequence). V was shortened by 1 base and J by 8 bases, with 9 bases between the two germline ends. In the PCR, 60 Vbeta and 13 Jbeta primers were used. This table comes from immunoSEQ multiplex PCR, and its TCRdb copy is limited to in-frame clones, with some not included. This table holds under 200,000 clones, 80% to 85% found once. As to this clone: Its antigen remains unidentified.

Sequences were obtained from PBMCs. The TCR was taken from a human donor in good health. The chain joins TRBV15 to TRBJ2-7; no clear D gene. The CDR3, as DNA: TGTGCCACCAGCAGAGGGGCGTCCCAGCAGTACTTC. Encoded protein: CATSRGASQQYF.